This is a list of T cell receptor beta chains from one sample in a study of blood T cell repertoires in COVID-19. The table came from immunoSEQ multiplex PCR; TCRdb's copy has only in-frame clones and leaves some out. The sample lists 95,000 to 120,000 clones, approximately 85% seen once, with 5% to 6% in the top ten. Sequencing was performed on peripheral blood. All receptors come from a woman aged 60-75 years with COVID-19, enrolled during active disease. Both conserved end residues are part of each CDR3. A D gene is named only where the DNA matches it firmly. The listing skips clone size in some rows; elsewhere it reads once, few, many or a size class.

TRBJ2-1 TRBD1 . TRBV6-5 TGTGCCAGCTTAACAGGGGGTGAGCAGTTCTTC CASLTGGEQFF
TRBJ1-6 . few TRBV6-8 TGTGCCAGCACTCCGGGACACTCTAATTCACCCCTCCACTTT CASTPGHSNSPLHF
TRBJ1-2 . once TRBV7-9 TGTGCCAGCAGCTTAGGGGTTGGCGGGAATGGCTACACCTTC CASSLGVGGNGYTF
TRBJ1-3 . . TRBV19 TGTGCCAGTAGTGGAAGGGGTAACTCTGGAAACACCATATATTTT CASSGRGNSGNTIYF
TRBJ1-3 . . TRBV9 TGTGCCAGCAGCGATCAAGGAAACACCATATATTTT CASSDQGNTIYF
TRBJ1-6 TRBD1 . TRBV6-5 TGTGCCAGCAGTTACTCGACAGGGGAGTGGTCTTCACCCCTCCACTTT CASSYSTGEWSSPLHF
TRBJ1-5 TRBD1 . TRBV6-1 TGTGCCAGCAGTGAATTGGGACAGCGCAATCAGCCCCAGCATTTT CASSELGQRNQPQHF
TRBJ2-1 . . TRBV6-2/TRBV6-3 TGTGCCAGCAGTCCAAGTACTTGGAATGAGCAGTTCTTC CASSPSTWNEQFF
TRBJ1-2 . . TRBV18 TGTGCCAGCTCACCCCGCGGCGATGTCTATGGCTACACCTTC CASSPRGDVYGYTF
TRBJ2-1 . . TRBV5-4 TGTGCCAGCAGCCCGGCTGCCGGGGGGCTGGGCCGCGGGGAGCAGTTCTTC CASSPAAGGLGRGEQFF
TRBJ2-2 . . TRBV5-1 TGCGCCAGCAGCTTGGAGCCCACTTCACAGGGAAGGAACGGGGAGCTGTTTTTT CASSLEPTSQGRNGELFF
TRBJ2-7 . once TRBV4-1 TGCGCCAGCAGCCAAGGGACAGTCCTATACGAGCAGTACTTC CASSQGTVLYEQYF
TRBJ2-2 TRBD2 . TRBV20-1 TGCAGTGCTAGTGAAGCGGGGGGGCTTAAGGACGGGGAGCTGTTTTTT CSASEAGGLKDGELFF
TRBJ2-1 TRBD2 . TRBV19 TGTGCCACCTCAAGTCCGGGGGGTGATGAGCAGTTCTTC CATSSPGGDEQFF
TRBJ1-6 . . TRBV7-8 TGTGCCAGCAGCTTAGCGGAAGGAGACAGTTCCTATAATTCACCCCTCCACTTT CASSLAEGDSSYNSPLHF
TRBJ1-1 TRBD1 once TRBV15 TGTGCCACCAGCACACACAGGGGGCATTTTGGGAACACTGAAGCTTTCTTT CATSTHRGHFGNTEAFF
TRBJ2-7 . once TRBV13 TGTGCCAGCAGCGCGGGCGGGGGCACCTACGAGCAGTACTTC CASSAGGGTYEQYF